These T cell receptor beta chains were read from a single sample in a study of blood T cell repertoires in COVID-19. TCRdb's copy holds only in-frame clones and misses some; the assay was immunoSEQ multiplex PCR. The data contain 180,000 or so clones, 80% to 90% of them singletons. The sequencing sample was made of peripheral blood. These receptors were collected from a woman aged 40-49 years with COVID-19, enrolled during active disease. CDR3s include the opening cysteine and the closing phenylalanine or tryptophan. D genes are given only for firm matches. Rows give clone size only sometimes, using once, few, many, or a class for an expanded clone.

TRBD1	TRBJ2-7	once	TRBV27	CASSLSGGAWYEQYF	TGTGCCAGCAGTTTATCAGGGGGCGCGTGGTACGAGCAGTACTTC
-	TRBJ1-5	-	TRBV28	CASNVGDNSNQPQHF	TGTGCCAGCAACGTTGGGGACAATAGCAATCAGCCCCAGCATTTT
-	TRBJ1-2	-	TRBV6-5	CASSSTGSDYGYTF	TGTGCCAGCAGTTCAACAGGGTCGGACTATGGCTACACCTTC
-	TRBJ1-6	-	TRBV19	CASKQVRGNSPLHF	TGTGCCAGTAAACAGGTCCGGGGGAATTCACCCCTCCACTTT
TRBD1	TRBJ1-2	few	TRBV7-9	CASSSYRGLGYTF	TGTGCCAGCAGCTCCTACAGGGGGCTTGGCTACACCTTC
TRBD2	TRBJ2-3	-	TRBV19	CATSVAGNTDTQYF	TGTGCCACCTCGGTAGCGGGAAACACAGATACGCAGTATTTT
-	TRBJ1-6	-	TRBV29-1	CSVERGPLHF	TGCAGCGTTGAAAGGGGCCCCCTCCACTTT
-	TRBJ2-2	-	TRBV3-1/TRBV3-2	CASSHRGTGELFF	TGTGCCAGCAGCCACCGAGGCACCGGGGAGCTGTTTTTT
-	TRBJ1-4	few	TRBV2	CASGGSEKLFF	TGTGCCAGCGGAGGGAGTGAAAAACTGTTTTTT
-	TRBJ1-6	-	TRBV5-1	CASSLTGQYNSPLHF	TGCGCCAGCAGTTTGACCGGACAATATAATTCACCCCTCCACTTT